This T cell receptor beta chain stems from a study of blood T cell repertoires in COVID-19. Study in general: Samples came from the United States, Italy and Spain, spanning acute and convalescent COVID-19.

Participant-reported clinical history was the basis for cohort assignment. Donors in Cohort 3 counted as recovered after two negative PCRs, clearance, or symptom resolution. Germline CDR1 is DFQATT and CDR2 is SNEGSKA (reference sequence). V lost 3 bases to trimming and J lost 2 bases, with 8 bases between them. The CDR3 sequence is 13 residues long. Authors' processing steps: Quantification of nucleated cells was approximated via reference gene primer amplification. The method was immunoSEQ multiplex PCR; TCRdb's version includes in-frame clones alone and lacks a portion of them. For V, J and clone size, that table is used; D and trimming come from the DNA. The repertoire holds about 380,000 clones, with roughly 87% as singletons.

This clonotype was sampled from a woman aged 25-40 years who had recovered from COVID-19. The V and J genes are TRBV20-1 and TRBJ1-3, with no clear D. Sequences were obtained from PBMCs or T cells enriched from blood (not recorded which). The CDR3 DNA follows: TGCAGTGCTAGTGGACTCACTGGAAACACCATATATTTT. Its protein product is CSASGLTGNTIYF.